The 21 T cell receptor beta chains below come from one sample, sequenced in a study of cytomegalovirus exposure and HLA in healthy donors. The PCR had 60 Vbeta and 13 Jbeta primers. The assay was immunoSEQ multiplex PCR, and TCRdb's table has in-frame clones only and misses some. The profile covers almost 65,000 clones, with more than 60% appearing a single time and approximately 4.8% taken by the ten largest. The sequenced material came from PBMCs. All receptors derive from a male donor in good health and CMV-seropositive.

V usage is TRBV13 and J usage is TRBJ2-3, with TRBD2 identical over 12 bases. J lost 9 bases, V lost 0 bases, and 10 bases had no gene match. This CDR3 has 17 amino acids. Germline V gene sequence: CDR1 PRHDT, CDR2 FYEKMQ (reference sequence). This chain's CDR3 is CASSLGGLAGTYRTQYF. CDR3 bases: TGTGCCAGCAGCTTAGGCGGACTAGCGGGGACGTATCGCACGCAGTATTTT.

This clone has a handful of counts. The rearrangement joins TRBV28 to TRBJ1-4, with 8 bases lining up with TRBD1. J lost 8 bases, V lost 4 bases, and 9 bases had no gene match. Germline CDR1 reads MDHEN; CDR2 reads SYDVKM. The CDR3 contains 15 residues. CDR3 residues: CASSSPAGGNEKLFF. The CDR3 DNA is TGTGCCAGCAGTTCCCCCGCAGGGGGCAACGAAAAACTGTTTTTT. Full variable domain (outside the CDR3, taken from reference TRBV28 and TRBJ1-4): DVKVTQSSRYLVKRTGEKVFLECVQDMDHENMFWYRQDPGLGLRLIYFSYDVKMKEKGDIPEGYSVSREKKERFSLILESASTNQTSMYLCASSSPAGGNEKLFFGSGTQLSVL.

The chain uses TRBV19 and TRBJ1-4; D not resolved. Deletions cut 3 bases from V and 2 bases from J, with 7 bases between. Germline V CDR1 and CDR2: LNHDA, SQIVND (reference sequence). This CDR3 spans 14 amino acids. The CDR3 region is CASSIHGTNEKLFF. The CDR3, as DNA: TGTGCCAGTAGTATCCACGGGACTAATGAAAAACTGTTTTTT.

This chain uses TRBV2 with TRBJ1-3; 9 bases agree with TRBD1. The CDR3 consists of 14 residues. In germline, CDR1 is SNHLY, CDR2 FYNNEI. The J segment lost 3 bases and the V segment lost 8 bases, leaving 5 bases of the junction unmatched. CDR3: CASRGTGIGNTIYF. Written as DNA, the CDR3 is TGTGCCAGCCGGGGGACAGGGATTGGAAACACCATATATTTT. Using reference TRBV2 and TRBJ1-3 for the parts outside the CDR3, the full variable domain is EPEVTQTPSHQVTQMGQEVILRCVPISNHLYFYWYRQILGQKVEFLVSFYNNEISEKSEIFDDQFSVERPDGSNFTLKIRSTKLEDSAMYFCASRGTGIGNTIYFGEGSWLTVV.

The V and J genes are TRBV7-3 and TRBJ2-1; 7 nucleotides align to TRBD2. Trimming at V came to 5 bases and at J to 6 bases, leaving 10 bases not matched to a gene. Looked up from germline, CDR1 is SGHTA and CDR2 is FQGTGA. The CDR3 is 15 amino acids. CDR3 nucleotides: TGTGCCAGCAGCCTAGGGCGGGGGATTTCCAATGAGCAGTTCTTC. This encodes CASSLGRGISNEQFF.

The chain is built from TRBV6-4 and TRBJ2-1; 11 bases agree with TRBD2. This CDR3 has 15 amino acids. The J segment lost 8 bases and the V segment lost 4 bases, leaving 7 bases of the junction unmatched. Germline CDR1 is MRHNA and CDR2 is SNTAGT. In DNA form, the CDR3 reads TGTGCCAGCAGTGCCCTAGCGGGGGGCTCGGATGAGCAGTTCTTC. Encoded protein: CASSALAGGSDEQFF.

The CDR3 coding sequence is TGTGCCATCAGTGAGTCGGGCGGCAGGGTATGGGCTGAGCAGTTCTTC. Residues: CAISESGGRVWAEQFF. The chain joins TRBV10-3 to TRBJ2-1; D possibly corresponds to TRBD1 (5 bases). The V gene's germline CDR1 is ENHRY and CDR2 SYGVKD. V gave up 0 bases and J gave up 9 bases, with 18 bases separating them. This CDR3 contains 16 residues.

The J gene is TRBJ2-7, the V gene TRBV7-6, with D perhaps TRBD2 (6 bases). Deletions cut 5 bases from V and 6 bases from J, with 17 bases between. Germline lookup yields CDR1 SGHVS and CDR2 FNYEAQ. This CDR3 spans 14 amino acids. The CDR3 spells CASSPRDSHSEQYF. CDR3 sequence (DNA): TGTGCCAGCAGCCCCCGGGACTCCCACTCCGAGCAGTACTTC.

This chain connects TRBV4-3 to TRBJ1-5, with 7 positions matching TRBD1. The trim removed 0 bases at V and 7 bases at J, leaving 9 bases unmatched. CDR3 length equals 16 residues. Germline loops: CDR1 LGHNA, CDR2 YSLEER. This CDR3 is CASSQDLDRSRQPQHF. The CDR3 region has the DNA TGCGCCAGCAGCCAAGATTTGGACAGGTCGAGGCAGCCCCAGCATTTT.

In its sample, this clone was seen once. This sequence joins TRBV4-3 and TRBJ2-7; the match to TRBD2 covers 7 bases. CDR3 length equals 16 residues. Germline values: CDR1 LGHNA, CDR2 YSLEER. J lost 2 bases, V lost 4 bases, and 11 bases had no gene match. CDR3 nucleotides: TGCGCCAGCAGCCCCAGTGGAAGCGGGGAGACCTACGAGCAGTACTTC. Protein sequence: CASSPSGSGETYEQYF.

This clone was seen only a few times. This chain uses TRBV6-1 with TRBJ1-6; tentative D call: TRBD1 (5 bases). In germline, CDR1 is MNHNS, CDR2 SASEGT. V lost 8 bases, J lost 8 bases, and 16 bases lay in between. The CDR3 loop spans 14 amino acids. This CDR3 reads CASLRGREDSPLHF. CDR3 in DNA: TGTGCCAGCCTAAGGGGCAGAGAGGATTCACCCCTCCACTTT.

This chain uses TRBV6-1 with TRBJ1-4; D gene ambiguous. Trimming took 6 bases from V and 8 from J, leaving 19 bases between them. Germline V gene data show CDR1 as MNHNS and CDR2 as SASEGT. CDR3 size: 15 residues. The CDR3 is CASRAEPGRGEKLFF. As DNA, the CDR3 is TGTGCCAGCAGGGCCGAGCCGGGGAGAGGAGAAAAACTGTTTTTT.

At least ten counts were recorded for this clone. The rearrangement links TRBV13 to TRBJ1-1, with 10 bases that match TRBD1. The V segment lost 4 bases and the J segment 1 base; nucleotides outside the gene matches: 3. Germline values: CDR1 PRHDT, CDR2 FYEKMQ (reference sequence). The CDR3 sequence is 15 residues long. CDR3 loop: CASSWRTGGNTEAFF. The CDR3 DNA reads TGTGCCAGCAGCTGGAGGACAGGGGGGAACACTGAAGCTTTCTTT.

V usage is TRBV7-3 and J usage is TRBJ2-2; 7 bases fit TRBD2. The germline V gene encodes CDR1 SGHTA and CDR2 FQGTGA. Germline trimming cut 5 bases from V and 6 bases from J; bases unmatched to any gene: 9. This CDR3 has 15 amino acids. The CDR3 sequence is CASSGPPAGSGELFF. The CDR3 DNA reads TGTGCCAGCAGCGGCCCGCCAGCGGGGTCCGGGGAGCTGTTTTTT. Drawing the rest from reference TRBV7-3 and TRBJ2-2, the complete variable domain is GAGVSQTPSNKVTEKGKYVELRCDPISGHTALYWYRQSLGQGPEFLIYFQGTGAADDSGLPNDRFFAVRPEGSVSTLKIQRTERGDSAVYLCASSGPPAGSGELFFGEGSRLTVL.

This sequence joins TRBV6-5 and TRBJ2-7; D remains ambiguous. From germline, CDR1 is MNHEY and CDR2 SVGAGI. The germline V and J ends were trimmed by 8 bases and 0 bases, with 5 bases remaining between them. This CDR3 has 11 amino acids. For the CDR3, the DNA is TGTGCCAGCCAGGACTCCTACGAGCAGTACTTC. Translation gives CASQDSYEQYF.

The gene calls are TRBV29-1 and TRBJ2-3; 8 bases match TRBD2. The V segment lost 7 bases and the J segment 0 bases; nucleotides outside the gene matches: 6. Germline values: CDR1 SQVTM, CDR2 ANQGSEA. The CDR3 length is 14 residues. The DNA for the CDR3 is TGCAGCGCGGGGGGGCAGAGTAGCACAGATACGCAGTATTTT. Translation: CSAGGQSSTDTQYF.

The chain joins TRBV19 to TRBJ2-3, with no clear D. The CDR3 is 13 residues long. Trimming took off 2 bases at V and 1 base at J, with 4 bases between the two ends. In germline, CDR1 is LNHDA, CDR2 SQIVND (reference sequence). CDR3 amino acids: CASSITGTDTQYF. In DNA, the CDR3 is TGTGCCAGTAGTATAACGGGCACAGATACGCAGTATTTT.

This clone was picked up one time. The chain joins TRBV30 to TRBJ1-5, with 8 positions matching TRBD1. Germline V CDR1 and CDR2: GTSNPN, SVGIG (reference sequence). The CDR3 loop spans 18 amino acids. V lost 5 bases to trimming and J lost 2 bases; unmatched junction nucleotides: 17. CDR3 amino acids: CAWATGTGGGVGNQPQHF. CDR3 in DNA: TGTGCCTGGGCAACCGGGACAGGTGGTGGAGTTGGCAATCAGCCCCAGCATTTT.

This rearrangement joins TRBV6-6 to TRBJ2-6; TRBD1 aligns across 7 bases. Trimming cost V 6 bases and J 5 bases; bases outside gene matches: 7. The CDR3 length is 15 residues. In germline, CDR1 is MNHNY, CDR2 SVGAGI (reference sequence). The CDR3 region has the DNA TGTGCCAGCAGCCAGACAGGGTTTAGGGCCAACGTCCTGACTTTC. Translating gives CASSQTGFRANVLTF.

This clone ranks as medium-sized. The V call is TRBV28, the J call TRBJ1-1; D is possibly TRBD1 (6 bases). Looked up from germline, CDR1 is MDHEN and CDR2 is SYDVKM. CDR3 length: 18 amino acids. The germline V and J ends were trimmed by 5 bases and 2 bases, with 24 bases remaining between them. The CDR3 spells CASSPRAGGHPPNTEAFF. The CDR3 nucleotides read TGTGCCAGCAGTCCCCGTGCCGGGGGGCATCCCCCAAACACTGAAGCTTTCTTT.

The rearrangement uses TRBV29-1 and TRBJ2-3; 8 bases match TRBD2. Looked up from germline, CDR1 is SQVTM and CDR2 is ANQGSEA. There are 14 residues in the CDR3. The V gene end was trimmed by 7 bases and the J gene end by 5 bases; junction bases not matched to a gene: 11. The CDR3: CSALLGGGGDTQYF. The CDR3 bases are TGCAGCGCCCTCCTCGGGGGGGGCGGAGATACGCAGTATTTT.